This record concerns one TCR beta chain sequence. The sample belongs to a study of blood T cell repertoires in COVID-19. Study overall: PBMCs, B-cell-depleted T cells, or T cells provided the cDNA or gDNA that made up the material.

Sequencing was performed with immunoSEQ multiplex PCR; in TCRdb, only in-frame clones are kept and a portion is missing. This sample has about 200,000 clones, with roughly 80% found just once. Trimming cost V 2 bases and J 9 bases; bases outside gene matches: 7. This CDR3 comprises 14 residues. Germline V gene sequence: CDR1 SEHNR, CDR2 FQNEAQ (reference sequence). The sequence came from a man between 45 and 60 years old who had recovered from COVID-19. The rearrangement joins TRBV7-9 to TRBJ2-1, with 7 bases lining up with TRBD2. Sample: peripheral blood. The DNA of the CDR3 is TGTGCCAGCAGCTTATTTCTGGGGGGGACTGAGCAGTTCTTC. This codes for CASSLFLGGTEQFF.